The clone carrying this T cell receptor (beta chain) has at least ten counts. The antigen remains undetermined. Amplified regions were TCR beta CDR3 sequences from RNA transcripts. The HTBI primer set served for first-round RT-PCR of the TCR CDR3. TCRdb reprocessed the multiplex PCR reads with MiXCR, giving one entry per CDR3 protein. The sample has roughly 700,000 distinct CDR3 sequences; 12% to 15% are singletons. V was cut by 6 bases and J by 3 bases, with 21 bases left in between. CDR3 size: 16 residues. Germline-derived CDR1 and CDR2 are SGHAT and FQNNGV. A roughly 10 ml volume of fresh peripheral blood provided the PBMCs. This specimen comes from a study of T cells in Graves' hyperthyroidism and ophthalmopathy. Findings of the study overall: Among clonotypes expanded in thyroid above 0.001, most were also found in blood.

The V gene is TRBV11-2, the J gene TRBJ2-7; D is ambiguous. The sequenced sample consisted of blood. This TCR came from a young woman with Graves' hyperthyroidism. The CDR3 spells CASSPSSTGLHYEQYF. CDR3 DNA sequence: TGTGCCAGCAGTCCGAGCTCAACCGGGTTACACTACGAGCAGTACTTC. Full variable domain (missing parts from reference TRBV11-2 and TRBJ2-7): EAGVAQSPRYKIIEKRQSVAFWCNPISGHATLYWYQQILGQGPKLLIQFQNNGVVDDSQLPKDRFSAERLKGVDSTLKIQPAKLEDSAVYLCASSPSSTGLHYEQYFGPGTRLTVT.